The 21 T cell receptor beta chains presented below share a single source sample, sequenced in a study of identical twins. MiXCR was run by TCRdb on the 5' RACE reads, yielding one entry per CDR3 protein. The sample gives 550,000 to 800,000 distinct CDR3 sequences, 7.1% of which show up once; 1.5% to 2% is in the top ten. These data are also associated with another study on yellow fever vaccine responses in identical twins.

Sequencing input: PBMCs. The receptors come from a woman in her late teens or twenties in good health.

This clonotype was seen at least ten times. This chain uses TRBV12-3 or TRBV12-4 with TRBJ2-1; perhaps TRBD1 as D (6 bases). V was shortened by 1 base and J by 1 base, with 14 bases between the two germline ends. This CDR3 contains 17 residues. The CDR3 bases are TGTGCCAGCAGTTTAGTTGGGACACGGGCGTCCTACAATGAGCAGTTCTTC. Translated, it gives CASSLVGTRASYNEQFF.

This clonotype was picked up many times. This sequence joins TRBV28 and TRBJ1-1; D might be TRBD1 (6 bases). Looked up from germline, CDR1 is MDHEN and CDR2 is SYDVKM. CDR3 size: 13 residues. With 5 bases removed from V and 4 bases from J, the gap between germline ends came to 11 bases. CDR3 coding DNA: TGTGCCAGCAGTGCACCAGGGGCCACTGAAGCTTTCTTT. It yields the protein CASSAPGATEAFF.

This clonotype occurred once. The chain uses TRBV18 and TRBJ1-2; 7 bases are shared with TRBD1. Germline V CDR1 and CDR2: KGHSH, LQKENI. With 4 bases clipped from V and 4 bases from J, the junction kept 3 bases outside the gene matches. The CDR3 length is 13 residues. The CDR3 is CASSRRDSYGYTF. The CDR3 DNA sequence: TGTGCCAGCTCACGTCGGGACAGCTATGGCTACACCTTC.

The chain recombines TRBV4-1 with TRBJ2-1; no definite D call. CDR1 and CDR2 (germline): MGHRA, YSYEKL. This CDR3 contains 18 residues. Trimming left V 1 base short and J 3 bases short, with 19 bases between. The CDR3 DNA is TGCGCCAGCAGCCAAGTTAGTAGGGCCGGCGATCTCTACAATGAGCAGTTCTTC. The encoded protein is CASSQVSRAGDLYNEQFF.

This clonotype was seen at least ten times. This CDR3 is CASKPGAFEETQYF. In nucleotides, the CDR3 is TGCGCCAGCAAACCAGGAGCCTTCGAGGAGACCCAGTACTTC. The chain employs TRBV5-1 and TRBJ2-5; D gene unclear. Germline V gene data show CDR1 as SGHRS and CDR2 as YFSETQ. The V and J ends lost 6 bases and 5 bases respectively, with 17 bases between them. The CDR3 totals 14 residues.

This clonotype was picked up a small number of times. The rearrangement joins TRBV5-6 to TRBJ1-2, with TRBD1 identical over 7 bases. Germline V lookup: CDR1 SGHDT, CDR2 YYEEEE. The CDR3 extends over 13 amino acids. Trimming took 2 bases from V and 8 from J; bases not matched to a gene: 6. In DNA form, the CDR3 reads TGTGCCAGCAGCTTCAGACAGGGCGAAGGCTACACCTTC. This gives the protein CASSFRQGEGYTF.

The chain combines TRBV25-1 with TRBJ2-5; D assignment may be TRBD1 or TRBD2 (6 bases each). The CDR3 contains 15 residues. Per the germline V gene, CDR1 is MGHDK and CDR2 is SYGVNS. V gave up 1 base and J gave up 4 bases, with 13 bases separating them. CDR3 sequence (DNA): TGTGCCAGCAGTGAATCAAGGGGGAGGACAGAGACCCAGTACTTC. Amino acid sequence: CASSESRGRTETQYF.

In DNA, the CDR3 is TGCGCCAGCAGTGAAAGGGCCGCTAACTATGGCTACACCTTC. Its translation: CASSERAANYGYTF. The chain is built from TRBV10-2 and TRBJ1-2; D is uncertain. This CDR3 spans 14 amino acids. V was cut by 3 bases and J by 0 bases, with 8 bases left in between. The V gene's germline CDR1 is WSHSY and CDR2 SAAADI.

This clonotype was seen a handful of times. The V call is TRBV13, the J call TRBJ1-2, with D hard to call. CDR1 PRHDT and CDR2 FYEKMQ come from the germline V gene (reference sequence). The CDR3 totals 12 residues. The V end was cut by 1 base, the J end by 5 bases, with 5 bases between. The CDR3 reads CASSLVQYGYTF. CDR3 DNA sequence: TGTGCCAGCAGCTTAGTACAGTATGGCTACACCTTC.

The chain links TRBV27 to TRBJ1-6; possibly TRBD1 for D (6 bases). The CDR3 runs to 15 residues. Trimming took 1 base from V and 9 from J, leaving 13 bases between them. CDR1 MNHEY and CDR2 SMNVEV come from the germline V gene (reference sequence). The CDR3 reads CASSLYPDRFSPLHF. The CDR3 DNA reads as TGTGCCAGCAGTTTATACCCCGACAGGTTTTCACCCCTCCACTTT.

The rearrangement links TRBV7-2 to TRBJ2-1, with D possibly matching TRBD1 (5 bases). The length of the CDR3 is 14 residues. The V and J ends lost 1 base and 5 bases respectively, with 9 bases between them. Germline V gene data show CDR1 as SGHTA and CDR2 as FQGNSA. CDR3 in amino acids: CASSLEGSDNEQFF. The CDR3 nucleotides are TGTGCCAGCAGCTTAGAGGGGTCGGACAATGAGCAGTTCTTC.

This clonotype was detected a few times. This chain uses TRBV7-9 with TRBJ2-7, with no clear D. The germline V and J ends were trimmed by 4 bases and 2 bases, with 15 bases remaining between them. The CDR3 extends over 15 amino acids. CDR1 is SEHNR and CDR2 is FQNEAQ in the germline V gene (reference sequence). The CDR3 sequence is CASSSSGALTYEQYF. In DNA form, the CDR3 reads TGTGCCAGCAGCTCTAGTGGAGCTCTGACCTACGAGCAGTACTTC.

The gene calls are TRBV5-5 and TRBJ2-7; TRBD1 matches at 7 bases. Germline trimming cut 0 bases from V and 3 bases from J; bases unmatched to any gene: 15. The CDR3 loop spans 18 amino acids. The germline V gene has CDR1 SGHKS and CDR2 YYEKEE (reference sequence). The CDR3 region is CASSLGGQQRLIHYEQYF. The CDR3 region has the DNA TGTGCCAGCAGCTTGGGGGGACAGCAACGTCTAATACACTACGAGCAGTACTTC.

This clonotype was observed at least ten times. V usage is TRBV4-1 and J usage is TRBJ2-7; 7 bases line up with TRBD2. This CDR3 has 16 residues. Unmatched junction bases numbered 15, after V lost 4 bases and J lost 6 bases. CDR1 and CDR2 from the germline V gene are MGHRA and YSYEKL. The CDR3 DNA is TGCGCCAGCAGCCTTGTGGAGGGGAGGGCTCTCGGCGAGCAGTACTTC. It codes for CASSLVEGRALGEQYF.

The chain has TRBV6-4 and TRBJ2-3; TRBD2 matches at 7 bases. Germline CDR1 reads MRHNA; CDR2 reads SNTAGT. This CDR3 spans 16 amino acids. Trimming cost V 3 bases and J 1 base; bases outside gene matches: 7. The CDR3 reads CASSESGGRGTDTQYF. CDR3 in DNA: TGTGCCAGCAGTGAATCTGGCGGGAGAGGCACAGATACGCAGTATTTT.

This clonotype was counted between two and nine times. This sequence joins TRBV5-1 and TRBJ2-1; 9 nucleotides align to TRBD2. There are 14 residues in the CDR3. Germline CDR1 SGHRS, CDR2 YFSETQ. V lost 4 bases to trimming and J lost 9 bases; unmatched junction nucleotides: 8. CDR3 coding DNA: TGCGCCAGCAGCAGGTTAGCGGGAGAGGGTGAGCAGTTCTTC. Protein: CASSRLAGEGEQFF.

There are many counts of this clonotype. J is TRBJ2-7 and V is TRBV10-3; 7 bases are shared with TRBD1. The CDR3 spans 13 residues. Per germline, CDR1 ENHRY and CDR2 SYGVKD. The trim removed 3 bases at V and 4 bases at J, leaving 3 bases unmatched. As DNA, the CDR3 is TGTGCCATCAGTGATCAGGGGGTTTACGAGCAGTACTTC. Its translation is CAISDQGVYEQYF.

This clonotype was observed a few times. The chain recombines TRBV7-9 with TRBJ2-5; 8 bases are a match to TRBD1. J was trimmed by 5 bases and V by 5 bases; bases with no gene match: 7. CDR3 size: 14 residues. The germline V gene encodes CDR1 SEHNR and CDR2 FQNEAQ (reference sequence). CDR3 in amino acids: CASSIGQGRETQYF. The CDR3 DNA is TGTGCCAGCAGCATCGGACAGGGAAGGGAGACCCAGTACTTC.

This chain joins TRBV27 and TRBJ2-5; 11 nucleotides match TRBD2. The V and J ends lost 6 bases and 7 bases, in that order; junction bases with no gene match: 7. Germline-derived CDR1 and CDR2 are MNHEY and SMNVEV (reference sequence). This CDR3 is built from 14 residues. CDR3 coding DNA: TGTGCCAGCAGACTAGCGGGAGAGTCATTGACCCAGTACTTC. The encoded protein is CASRLAGESLTQYF.

This clonotype was seen only a few times. V is TRBV11-2 and J is TRBJ2-5; 9 nucleotides agree with TRBD2. Germline V gene lookup returns CDR1 SGHAT and CDR2 FQNNGV. This CDR3 region has 17 residues. Germline trimming cut 5 bases from V and 5 bases from J; bases unmatched to any gene: 15. The CDR3 nucleotides read TGTGCCAGCAGCCGGGGGGGGGCTAGCGGGATTCATGAGACCCAGTACTTC. Protein: CASSRGGASGIHETQYF. Variable domain in full (rest from reference TRBV11-2 and TRBJ2-5): EAGVAQSPRYKIIEKRQSVAFWCNPISGHATLYWYQQILGQGPKLLIQFQNNGVVDDSQLPKDRFSAERLKGVDSTLKIQPAKLEDSAVYLCASSRGGASGIHETQYFGPGTRLLVL.

This clonotype was observed a few times. The V and J genes are TRBV20-1 and TRBJ2-5, with D perhaps TRBD2 (5 bases). V shed 3 bases and J shed 1 base, with 12 bases lying between them. Germline loops: CDR1 DFQATT, CDR2 SNEGSKA (reference sequence). The CDR3 covers 14 residues. The CDR3 reads CSASREGFQETQYF. The CDR3 DNA is TGCAGTGCTAGTCGAGAGGGTTTCCAAGAGACCCAGTACTTC.